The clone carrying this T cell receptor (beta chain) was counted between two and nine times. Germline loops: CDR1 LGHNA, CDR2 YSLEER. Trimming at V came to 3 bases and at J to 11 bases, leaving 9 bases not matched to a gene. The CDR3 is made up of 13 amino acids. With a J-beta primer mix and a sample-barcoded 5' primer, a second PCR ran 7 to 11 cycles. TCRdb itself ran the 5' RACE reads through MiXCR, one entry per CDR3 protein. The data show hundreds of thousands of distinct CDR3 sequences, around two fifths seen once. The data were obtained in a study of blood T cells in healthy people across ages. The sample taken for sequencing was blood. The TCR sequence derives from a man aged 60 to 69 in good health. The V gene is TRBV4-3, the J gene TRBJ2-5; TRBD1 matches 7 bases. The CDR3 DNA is TGCGCCAGCAGCCATGACAGGGCGGGTGAGCAGTACTTC. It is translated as CASSHDRAGEQYF.